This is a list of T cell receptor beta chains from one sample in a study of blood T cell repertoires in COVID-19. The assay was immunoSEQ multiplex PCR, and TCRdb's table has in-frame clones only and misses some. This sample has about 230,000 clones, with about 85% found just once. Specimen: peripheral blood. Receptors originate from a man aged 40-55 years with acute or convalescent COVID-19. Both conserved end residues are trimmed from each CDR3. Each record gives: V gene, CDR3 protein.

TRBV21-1,ASRIGGASNSSYEQY
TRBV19,ASLPNRDVSEAF
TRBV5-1,ASYLDRGNIQY
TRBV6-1,ASSEAQWGPGELF
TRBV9,ASSVEGRGSYEQY
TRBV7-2,ASSPQTGGNTIY
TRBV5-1,ASSLDPVRNQPQH
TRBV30,AWGGNSYEQY
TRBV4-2,ASSQGSPNRATYEQY
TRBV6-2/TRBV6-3,ASSYDAGYYEQY
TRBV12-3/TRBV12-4,ASSLRNEQF
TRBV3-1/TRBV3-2,ASSPWEGLNSPLH
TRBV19,ASKQGPYTEAF
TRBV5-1,ASSQQGTEAF
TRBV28,ASRRDPGASYGYT
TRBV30,AWGTRQVMNTEAF
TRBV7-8,ASSLVGGDTQY
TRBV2,ASRRGNTEAF
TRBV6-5,ATSRSPLSNYGYT
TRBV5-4,ASSLVTEPLKYEQY
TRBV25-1,ASSESVGQGAIGEQF
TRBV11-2,ASSPVGTSGSSYEQY
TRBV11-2,ASSLVVAGQGGLNTEAF
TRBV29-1,SVERGGYEQY
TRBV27,ASSRALGTGIYSQY
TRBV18,ASAQGASYEQY